Each of the 14 T cell receptor beta chains below was sequenced from the same sample in a study of control samples from healthy donors and cancer patients (dated by TCRdb to 2019 to 2021). The library relied on the immunoSEQ multiplex PCR assay. TCRdb mirrors the immuneACCESS table, restricted to in-frame sequences. Some clones are absent from its copies; in checked studies, under half trace to an unresolved V gene, and the reason for the others is unknown. The sample table shows 100,000 to 150,000 clones, and roughly 87% are seen once. Roughly 1.9% of the sample lies in the top ten. The sample consisted of blood. These receptors were taken from a man aged 18 to 30 in good health.

This clone was counted a few times. V gene TRBV6-5 combines with J gene TRBJ1-3, with 9 bases lining up with TRBD1. Germline assignment: CDR1 MNHEY and CDR2 SVGAGI. Losses at the gene ends were 7 bases for V and 2 bases for J; bases not matched to a gene: 3. CDR3 length: 14 amino acids. CDR3 nucleotide sequence: TGTGCCAGCATCCGGGACAGGGCTGGAAACACCATATATTTT. It encodes CASIRDRAGNTIYF.

The chain recombines TRBV6-2 or TRBV6-3 with TRBJ2-1; a possible D gene is TRBD2 (6 bases). The germline gives CDR1 MNHEY, CDR2 SVGEGT. V was trimmed by 3 bases and J by 10 bases, leaving 13 bases between them. CDR3 size: 13 residues. The CDR3 coding sequence is TGTGCCAGCAGTTATGTGGGACTGAAAGAGCAGTTCTTC. Translation: CASSYVGLKEQFF.

The genes are TRBV28 and TRBJ2-3; 8 bases fit TRBD2. Trimming at V came to 2 bases and at J to 10 bases, leaving 8 bases not matched to a gene. The CDR3 covers 14 residues. Germline V gene sequence: CDR1 MDHEN, CDR2 SYDVKM. CDR3 in DNA: TGTGCCAGCAGTTTAATGAGCGGGAGCCTAGCGCAGTATTTT. Its translation is CASSLMSGSLAQYF.

The V gene is TRBV3-1 (or the pseudogene TRBV3-2), the J gene TRBJ2-7; D uncertain. This CDR3 has 15 residues. Germline CDR1 is LGHDT and CDR2 is YNNKEL (reference sequence). With 1 base removed from V and 3 bases from J, the gap between germline ends came to 13 bases. The CDR3 bases are TGTGCCAGCAGCCAAGGAATTGGCAACTACTACGAGCAGTACTTC. This translates into CASSQGIGNYYEQYF.

The chain carries TRBV5-6 and TRBJ1-2, with 7 bases lining up with TRBD1. This CDR3 contains 13 residues. CDR1 and CDR2 from the germline V gene are SGHDT and YYEEEE. Losses at the gene ends were 3 bases for V and 7 bases for J; bases not matched to a gene: 6. The CDR3 DNA follows: TGTGCCAGCAGCTACCCGGGACAGAGTGGCTACACCTTC. This codes for CASSYPGQSGYTF.

The rearrangement links TRBV9 to TRBJ1-1, with 7 bases that match TRBD1. Losses at the gene ends were 3 bases for V and 2 bases for J; bases not matched to a gene: 4. Germline V lookup: CDR1 SGDLS, CDR2 YYNGEE. The CDR3 is 14 residues long. CDR3 sequence reads: CASSGGTANTEAFF. The CDR3 coding sequence is TGTGCCAGCAGCGGAGGGACAGCTAACACTGAAGCTTTCTTT.

The V gene is TRBV5-1, the J gene TRBJ2-2, with D maybe TRBD2 (6 bases). The ends were cut back, 2 bases at V and 0 bases at J, with 11 bases in the middle. The CDR3 contains 16 residues. Germline lookup yields CDR1 SGHRS and CDR2 YFSETQ. CDR3 nucleotides: TGCGCCAGCAGCTTACCGGGACTCGCGAACACCGGGGAGCTGTTTTTT. This encodes CASSLPGLANTGELFF.

The chain joins TRBV27 to TRBJ2-1; TRBD1 aligns across 8 bases. Germline V lookup: CDR1 MNHEY, CDR2 SMNVEV (reference sequence). The CDR3 totals 14 residues. Losses at the gene ends were 5 bases for V and 10 bases for J; bases not matched to a gene: 10. The CDR3 sequence: CASSPWTGTGEQFF. CDR3 sequence (DNA): TGTGCCAGCAGTCCATGGACAGGGACGGGAGAGCAGTTCTTC.

This rearrangement joins TRBV7-2 to TRBJ2-1, with 7 bases that match TRBD2. CDR3 length: 15 residues. The germline V gene has CDR1 SGHTA and CDR2 FQGNSA. J gave up 1 base and V 2 bases, and 2 bases lay outside the gene matches. CDR3 coding DNA: TGTGCCAGCAGCTTAAGCGGGAAATCCTACAATGAGCAGTTCTTC. Translated, it gives CASSLSGKSYNEQFF.

V is TRBV15 and J is TRBJ2-1; D unresolved. Trimming removed 1 base from V and 5 bases from J, with 9 bases in between. CDR3 size: 14 residues. Germline CDR1 and CDR2: LNHNV and YYDKDF (reference sequence). The CDR3 protein is CATSRVLDDNEQFF. CDR3 coding DNA: TGTGCCACCAGCAGAGTTCTGGACGACAATGAGCAGTTCTTC.

The V call is TRBV6-4, the J call TRBJ1-4, with TRBD1 identical over 7 bases. Germline V gene sequence: CDR1 MRHNA, CDR2 SNTAGT. The CDR3 length is 15 residues. The ends lost 2 bases at V and 6 bases at J; junction bases unmatched: 6. CDR3 bases: TGTGCCAGCAGTGACAAGGGGGCGCGAGATGAAAAACTGTTTTTT. Its protein is CASSDKGARDEKLFF.

V gene TRBV11-3 combines with J gene TRBJ1-1; tentative D call: TRBD1 (5 bases). V gave up 5 bases and J gave up 2 bases, with 12 bases separating them. Germline loops: CDR1 SGHNT, CDR2 YENEEA. The CDR3 is made up of 14 amino acids. The CDR3 loop is CASSDPGSNTEAFF. DNA of the CDR3: TGTGCCAGCAGCGATCCAGGGTCTAACACTGAAGCTTTCTTT.

The J gene is TRBJ1-1, the V gene TRBV5-1, with 10 bases identical to TRBD1. Germline CDR1 and CDR2: SGHRS and YFSETQ. The length of the CDR3 is 16 residues. With V trimmed by 4 bases and J by 5 bases, 11 bases remained unmatched. The CDR3, as DNA: TGCGCCAGCAGCATCGGACAGGGGGGAAGGTGGACTGAAGCTTTCTTT. It specifies CASSIGQGGRWTEAFF. Together with reference TRBV5-1 and TRBJ1-1, the CDR3 gives the full variable domain: KAGVTQTPRYLIKTRGQQVTLSCSPISGHRSVSWYQQTPGQGLQFLFEYFSETQRNKGNFPGRFSGRQFSNSRSEMNVSTLELGDSALYLCASSIGQGGRWTEAFFGQGTRLTVV.

This chain joins TRBV28 and TRBJ2-5; 8 bases line up with TRBD2. Unmatched junction bases numbered 11, after V lost 6 bases and J lost 5 bases. The CDR3 extends over 15 amino acids. Germline CDR1 is MDHEN and CDR2 is SYDVKM. The CDR3 loop reads CASSPSGLGGETQYF. The CDR3 nucleotides read TGTGCCAGCAGCCCTTCGGGACTAGGAGGCGAGACCCAGTACTTC. The full variable domain, with the rest looked up from reference TRBV28 and TRBJ2-5, is DVKVTQSSRYLVKRTGEKVFLECVQDMDHENMFWYRQDPGLGLRLIYFSYDVKMKEKGDIPEGYSVSREKKERFSLILESASTNQTSMYLCASSPSGLGGETQYFGPGTRLLVL.